Each of the 12 T cell receptor beta chains below was sequenced from the same sample in a study of Tregs in tolerant kidney transplant recipients (dated by TCRdb to the late 2010s). To prepare the library, the immunoSEQ multiplex PCR assay was applied. In TCRdb, the immuneACCESS table is reduced to in-frame sequences with V and J assigned. These tables do not hold every clone; where another copy was compared, an unresolved V gene accounts for under half, and the others remain unexplained. The sample yields about 14,000 clones; over 85% were counted once. The top ten clonotypes cover approximately 12% of the sample. Source material: CD8+ T cells from blood. The receptors here all came from a human donor in good health.

This chain links TRBV5-4 with TRBJ1-4; 9 bases agree with TRBD1. This CDR3 spans 17 amino acids. Germline CDR1 is SGHNT and CDR2 is YYREEE (reference sequence). V shed 4 bases, J shed 2 bases, and the junction held 9 bases outside the gene matches. The CDR3 sequence: CASSPGQGPRTNEKLFF. The CDR3 nucleotides are TGTGCCAGCAGCCCGGGACAGGGCCCTAGGACTAATGAAAAACTGTTTTTT. The full variable domain, its missing parts supplied by reference TRBV5-4 and TRBJ1-4, is ETGVTQSPTHLIKTRGQQVTLRCSSQSGHNTVSWYQQALGQGPQFIFQYYREEENGRGNFPPRFSGLQFPNYSSELNVNALELDDSALYLCASSPGQGPRTNEKLFFGSGTQLSVL.

There are a few counts of this clone. This chain links TRBV11-2 with TRBJ2-7; 10 nucleotides match TRBD1. The germline gives CDR1 SGHAT, CDR2 FQNNGV. The V segment lost 0 bases and the J segment 3 bases; nucleotides outside the gene matches: 5. The CDR3 is made up of 16 amino acids. The CDR3 spells CASSLDLGQGVYEQYF. The CDR3 coding sequence is TGTGCCAGCAGCTTAGACCTCGGACAGGGGGTCTACGAGCAGTACTTC.

This clone showed up just a few times. This rearrangement joins TRBV4-2 to TRBJ1-5, with D maybe TRBD1 (6 bases). Germline V gives CDR1 LGHNA, CDR2 YNFKEQ. This CDR3 has 17 residues. V lost 2 bases and J lost 4, with 18 bases in between. DNA of the CDR3: TGTGCCAGCAGCCAACGGGTCGACAAACAGGGAAATCAGCCCCAGCATTTT. Translation gives CASSQRVDKQGNQPQHF.

This CDR3 reads CASSLGLYTDTQYF. CDR3 coding DNA: TGTGCCAGCAGTTTAGGCCTTTACACAGATACGCAGTATTTT. The rearrangement uses TRBV27 and TRBJ2-3; D call uncertain. Trimming cost V 2 bases and J 2 bases, with 8 bases left between them. Germline CDR1 reads MNHEY; CDR2 reads SMNVEV (reference sequence). CDR3 length equals 14 residues.

This clone was recorded only once. This chain connects TRBV6-1 to TRBJ1-5; D not certain. CDR1 MNHNS and CDR2 SASEGT come from the germline V gene. This CDR3 is built from 14 residues. Trimming shortened V by 5 bases and J by 3 bases, and 11 bases separated the two germline ends. The CDR3 region is CASSMVGYNQPQHF. As DNA, the CDR3 is TGTGCCAGCAGTATGGTGGGTTACAATCAGCCCCAGCATTTT.

The rearrangement uses TRBV19 and TRBJ1-1, with no clear D. The CDR3 loop spans 13 amino acids. Germline loops: CDR1 LNHDA, CDR2 SQIVND (reference sequence). The V and J ends lost 3 bases and 1 base respectively, with 6 bases between them. The CDR3 bases are TGTGCCAGTAGTATCTCTGGGAACACTGAAGCTTTCTTT. The encoded protein is CASSISGNTEAFF.

In nucleotides, the CDR3 is TGTGCCAGCAGCGCCCTACTAGCGGGAGTGGGGCAAGAGACCCAGTACTTC. It specifies CASSALLAGVGQETQYF. The genes are TRBV9 and TRBJ2-5, with 11 nucleotides matching TRBD2. The V and J ends lost 3 bases and 2 bases, in that order; junction bases with no gene match: 9. Germline values: CDR1 SGDLS, CDR2 YYNGEE. This CDR3 has 17 amino acids.

This chain links TRBV7-9 with TRBJ2-7, with 8 nucleotides matching TRBD2. Germline values: CDR1 SEHNR, CDR2 FQNEAQ (reference sequence). V lost 4 bases, J lost 0 bases, and 14 bases stayed unmatched. The CDR3 loop spans 18 amino acids. The CDR3 sequence is CASSSSSLAGLSSYEQYF. The CDR3 DNA is TGTGCCAGCAGCTCCTCGTCCCTAGCGGGCTTAAGCTCCTACGAGCAGTACTTC. Complete variable domain (other parts from reference TRBV7-9 and TRBJ2-7): DTGVSQNPRHKITKRGQNVTFRCDPISEHNRLYWYRQTLGQGPEFLTYFQNEAQLEKSRLLSDRFSAERPKGSFSTLEIQRTEQGDSAMYLCASSSSSLAGLSSYEQYFGPGTRLTVT.

In the case of this clone: Within the sample, other DNA sequences also encode this same CDR3. The chain combines TRBV6-5 with TRBJ2-3; D could derive from TRBD1 or TRBD2 (5 bases each). The V end was cut by 2 bases, the J end by 6 bases, with 15 bases between. The germline CDR1 and CDR2 sequences are MNHEY and SVGAGI. CDR3 size: 15 residues. CDR3 bases: TGTGCCAGCAGTTACGGGACGGTAGGGATCGATACGCAGTATTTT. Its protein product is CASSYGTVGIDTQYF.

This chain links TRBV30 with TRBJ2-1, with TRBD2 matching over 12 bases. Germline-derived CDR1 and CDR2 are GTSNPN and SVGIG (reference sequence). The CDR3 runs to 14 residues. V shed 7 bases and J 5 bases; nucleotides not matched to a gene: 6. The CDR3 protein is CASLSSGRDNEQFF. The CDR3 nucleotides read TGTGCCTCCCTCTCTAGCGGGAGGGACAATGAGCAGTTCTTC.

The V call is TRBV6-1, the J call TRBJ1-2, with D hard to call. There are 13 residues in the CDR3. Germline V lookup: CDR1 MNHNS, CDR2 SASEGT. The V and J ends lost 5 bases and 4 bases respectively, with 11 bases between them. The CDR3 DNA follows: TGTGCCAGCAGTTTCGGCAGTTCCTATGGCTACACCTTC. This gives the protein CASSFGSSYGYTF.

This chain uses TRBV19 with TRBJ2-2; 8 nucleotides agree with TRBD1. The CDR3 runs 14 residues. Per germline, CDR1 LNHDA and CDR2 SQIVND (reference sequence). With V trimmed by 10 bases and J by 3 bases, 7 bases remained unmatched. This CDR3 is CATKDRVYTGELFF. CDR3 sequence (DNA): TGTGCCACCAAGGACAGGGTTTACACCGGGGAGCTGTTTTTT.